The next 2 T cell receptor beta chains were all read from a single sample in a study of regulatory T cells in long-lasting Graves disease. iRepertoire HTBI primers and Arm-PCR of CDR3 regions built TCR beta libraries. A single record per CDR3 protein comes from TCRdb applying MiXCR to the multiplex PCR reads. Seen here are about 530,000 distinct CDR3 sequences, about 16% observed once, and the top ten hold more than 20%. The time point: newly diagnosed GD, antithyroid drugs for less than 3 months. Preparation of the TCR library used RNA extracted from PBMCs. This same sample was also taken into another study, of T cells in Graves' hyperthyroidism and ophthalmopathy.

Sequencing was performed on peripheral blood mononuclear cells (PBMCs), taken at new diagnosis, from a patient treated with antithyroid drugs. These receptors were collected from a woman aged 35-65 years with Graves disease.

The rearrangement joins TRBV5-1 to TRBJ2-1, with 8 bases matching TRBD1. The CDR3 has 14 amino acids. Germline V lookup: CDR1 SGHRS, CDR2 YFSETQ. With V trimmed by 5 bases and J by 8 bases, 9 bases remained unmatched. Here the CDR3 reads CASRTTGVGDEQFF. CDR3 in DNA: TGCGCCAGCAGAACGACAGGGGTCGGGGATGAGCAGTTCTTC.

In its sample, this clonotype was seen many times. The V gene is TRBV10-3, the J gene TRBJ2-2; TRBD2 matches 12 bases. Germline lookup yields CDR1 ENHRY and CDR2 SYGVKD. After removal of 5 bases from V and 5 bases from J, the junction contained 6 bases not matched to a gene. CDR3 length: 16 residues. The CDR3 loop reads CAISPSGGADTGELFF. The CDR3 nucleotides read TGTGCCATCAGTCCTAGCGGGGGGGCCGATACCGGGGAGCTGTTTTTT.